This TCR beta chain came from a study of CD8+CD57+ T cells in acquired aplastic anemia. Across the whole study: DNA from sorted CD4+ and CD8+ cells averaged around 3 ug.

Ten or more counts support this clonotype. Template material for TCR beta VDJ and CDR3 profiling consisted of genomic DNA. MiXCR was run by TCRdb on the reads, yielding one entry per CDR3 protein. This table holds more than 150,000 distinct CDR3 sequences, 45% to 50% found once. Germline-derived CDR1 and CDR2 are DFQATT and SNEGSKA (reference sequence). The CDR3 is 16 residues long. The V and J ends lost 6 bases and 4 bases, in that order; junction bases with no gene match: 15. The chain combines TRBV20-1 with TRBJ2-7, with TRBD1 identical over 10 bases. Sequenced sample: sorted CD4+, CD8+, or CD8+CD57+ T cells (not recorded which) from PBMCs. This clonotype originated in a human donor in good health. The CDR3, as DNA: TGCAGTGCGCCCAGTGGGCGTGGACAGGGGGTTTACGAGCAGTACTTC. It specifies CSAPSGRGQGVYEQYF.